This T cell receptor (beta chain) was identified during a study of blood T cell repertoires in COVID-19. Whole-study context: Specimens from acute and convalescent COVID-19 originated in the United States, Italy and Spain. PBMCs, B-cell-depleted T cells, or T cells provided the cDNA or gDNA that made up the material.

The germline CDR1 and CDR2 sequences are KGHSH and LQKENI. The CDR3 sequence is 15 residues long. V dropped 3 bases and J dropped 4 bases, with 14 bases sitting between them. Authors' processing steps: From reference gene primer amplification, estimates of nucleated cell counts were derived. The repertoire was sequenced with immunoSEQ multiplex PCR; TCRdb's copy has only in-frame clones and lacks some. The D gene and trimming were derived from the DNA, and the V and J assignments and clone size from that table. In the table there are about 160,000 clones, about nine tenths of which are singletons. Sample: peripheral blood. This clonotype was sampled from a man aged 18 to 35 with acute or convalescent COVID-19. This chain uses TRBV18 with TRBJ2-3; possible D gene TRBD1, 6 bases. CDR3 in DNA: TGTGCCAGCTCACCCTACAGGGAAGGGGCAGATACGCAGTATTTT. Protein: CASSPYREGADTQYF.